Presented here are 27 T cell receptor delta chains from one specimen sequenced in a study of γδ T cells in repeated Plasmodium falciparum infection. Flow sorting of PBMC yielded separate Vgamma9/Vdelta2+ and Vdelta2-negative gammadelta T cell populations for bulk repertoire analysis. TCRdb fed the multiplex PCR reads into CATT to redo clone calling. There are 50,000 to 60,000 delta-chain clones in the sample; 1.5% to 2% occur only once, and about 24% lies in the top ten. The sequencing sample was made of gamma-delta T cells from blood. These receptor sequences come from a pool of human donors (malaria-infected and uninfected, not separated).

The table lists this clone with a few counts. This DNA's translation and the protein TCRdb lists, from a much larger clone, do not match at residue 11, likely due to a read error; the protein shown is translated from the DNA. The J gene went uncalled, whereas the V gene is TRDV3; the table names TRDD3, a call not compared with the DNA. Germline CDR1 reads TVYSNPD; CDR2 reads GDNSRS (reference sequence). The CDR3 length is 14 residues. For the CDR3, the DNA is TGTGCCGTACTCTGGGGGATACCTCCGGATAACCTCATCTTT. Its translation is CAVLWGIPPDNLIF.

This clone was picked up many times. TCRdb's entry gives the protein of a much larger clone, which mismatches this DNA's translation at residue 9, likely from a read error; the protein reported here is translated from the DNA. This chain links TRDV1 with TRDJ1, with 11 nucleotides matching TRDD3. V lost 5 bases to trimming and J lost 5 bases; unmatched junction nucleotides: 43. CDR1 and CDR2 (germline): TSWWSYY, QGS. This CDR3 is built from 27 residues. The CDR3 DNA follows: TGTGCTCTTGGGCGACGCTTTGCCCCCATAGACTTGCAGTACTGGGGGATATCTTTTAGTCCCCTGGATAAACTCATCTTT. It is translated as CALGRRFAPIDLQYWGISFSPLDKLIF.

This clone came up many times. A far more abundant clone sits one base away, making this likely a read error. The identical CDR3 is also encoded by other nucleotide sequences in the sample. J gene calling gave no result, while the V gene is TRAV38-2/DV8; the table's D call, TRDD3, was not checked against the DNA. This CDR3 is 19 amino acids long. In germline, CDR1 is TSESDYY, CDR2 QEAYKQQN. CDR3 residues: CAYRSAPRGGWGKTDKLIF. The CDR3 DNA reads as TGTGCTTATAGGAGCGCCCCCCGGGGTGGATGGGGAAAGACCGATAAGCTCATCTTT.

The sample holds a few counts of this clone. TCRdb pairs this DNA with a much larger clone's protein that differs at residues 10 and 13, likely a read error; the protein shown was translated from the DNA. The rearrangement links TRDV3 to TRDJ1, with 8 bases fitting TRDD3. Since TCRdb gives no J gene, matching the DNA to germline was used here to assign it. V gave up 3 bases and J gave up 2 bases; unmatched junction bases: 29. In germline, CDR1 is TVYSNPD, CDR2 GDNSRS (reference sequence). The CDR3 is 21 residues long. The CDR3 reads CAFPRGLPRSWGTVATDKLIF. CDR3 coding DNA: TGTGCCTTCCCGCGGGGCCTTCCCCGAAGCTGGGGGACAGTAGCGACCGATAAACTCATCTTT.

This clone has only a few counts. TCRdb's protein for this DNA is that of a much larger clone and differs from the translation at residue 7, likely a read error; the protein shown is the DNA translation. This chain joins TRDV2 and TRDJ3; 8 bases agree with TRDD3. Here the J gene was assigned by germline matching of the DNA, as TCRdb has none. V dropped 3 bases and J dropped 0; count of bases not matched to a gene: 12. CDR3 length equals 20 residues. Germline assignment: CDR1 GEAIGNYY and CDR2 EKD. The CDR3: CACDSVMLGESSWDTRQMFF. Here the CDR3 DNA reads TGTGCCTGTGACTCGGTTATGCTGGGGGAGAGCTCCTGGGACACCCGACAGATGTTTTTC.

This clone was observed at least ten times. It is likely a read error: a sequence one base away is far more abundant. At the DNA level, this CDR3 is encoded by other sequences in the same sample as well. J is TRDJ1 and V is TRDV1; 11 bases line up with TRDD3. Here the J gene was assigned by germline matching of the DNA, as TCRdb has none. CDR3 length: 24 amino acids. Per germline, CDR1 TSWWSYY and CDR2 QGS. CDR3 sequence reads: CALGETAVRNDLIVLGDNHDKLIF. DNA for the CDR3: TGTGCCCTTGGGGAAACTGCGGTTCGGAATGACCTAATCGTACTGGGGGATAATCACGATAAACTCATCTTT.

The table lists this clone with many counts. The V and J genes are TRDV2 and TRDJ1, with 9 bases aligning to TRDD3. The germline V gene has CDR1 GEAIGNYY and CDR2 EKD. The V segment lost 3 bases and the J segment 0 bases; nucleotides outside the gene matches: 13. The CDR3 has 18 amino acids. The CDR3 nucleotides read TGTGCCTGTGACGCACTGGGGGACAACGTGGGGTACACCGATAAACTCATCTTT. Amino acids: CACDALGDNVGYTDKLIF.

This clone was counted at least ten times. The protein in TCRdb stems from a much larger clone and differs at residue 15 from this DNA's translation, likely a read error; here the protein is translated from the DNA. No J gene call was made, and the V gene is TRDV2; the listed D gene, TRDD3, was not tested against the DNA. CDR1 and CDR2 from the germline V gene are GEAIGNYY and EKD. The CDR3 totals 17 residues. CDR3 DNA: TGTGCCTGTGACACCTTAGACGGCTCCTGGGACACCCGACAGATATTTTTC. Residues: CACDTLDGSWDTRQIFF.

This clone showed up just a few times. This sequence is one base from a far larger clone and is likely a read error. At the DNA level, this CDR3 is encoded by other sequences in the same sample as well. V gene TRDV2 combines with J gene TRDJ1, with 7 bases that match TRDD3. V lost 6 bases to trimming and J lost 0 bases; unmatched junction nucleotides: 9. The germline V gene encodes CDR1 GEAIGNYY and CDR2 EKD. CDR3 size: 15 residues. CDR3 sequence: CACRWGGPYTDKLIF. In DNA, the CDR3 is TGTGCCTGTCGCTGGGGGGGTCCTTACACCGATAAACTCATCTTT.

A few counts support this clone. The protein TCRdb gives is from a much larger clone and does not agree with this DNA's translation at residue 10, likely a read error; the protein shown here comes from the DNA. CDR3 sequence reads: CACDTRVLGEDKLIF. DNA of the CDR3: TGTGCCTGTGACACGAGAGTACTGGGGGAAGACAAACTCATCTTT. The chain employs TRDV2 and TRDJ1, with TRDD3 identical over 9 bases. Here the J gene came from matching the DNA to germline, since TCRdb omits it. J lost 8 bases, V lost 1 base, and 10 bases had no gene match. The germline V gene has CDR1 GEAIGNYY and CDR2 EKD. This CDR3 comprises 15 residues.

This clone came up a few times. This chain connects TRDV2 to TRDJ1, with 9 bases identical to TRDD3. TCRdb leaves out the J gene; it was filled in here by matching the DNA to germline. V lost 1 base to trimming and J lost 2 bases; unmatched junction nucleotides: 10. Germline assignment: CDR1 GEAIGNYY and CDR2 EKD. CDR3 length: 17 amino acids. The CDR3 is CACDTVGLGDGTDKLIF. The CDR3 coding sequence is TGTGCCTGTGACACGGTAGGGCTGGGGGATGGGACCGATAAACTCATCTTT.

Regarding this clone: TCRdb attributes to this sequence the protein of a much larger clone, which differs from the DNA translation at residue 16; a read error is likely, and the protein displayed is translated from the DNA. CDR3 residues: CALGEPVLQTGGQINPWDTRQMFF. DNA for the CDR3: TGTGCTCTTGGGGAACCGGTCCTTCAAACTGGGGGCCAGATCAACCCCTGGGACACCCGACAGATGTTTTTC. The J gene is TRDJ3, the V gene TRDV1; 8 bases align to TRDD3. TCRdb offers no J gene call, so here the DNA was matched to germline to obtain one. Germline V CDR1 and CDR2: TSWWSYY, QGS. J was trimmed by 2 bases and V by 1 base; bases with no gene match: 22. CDR3 length: 24 residues.

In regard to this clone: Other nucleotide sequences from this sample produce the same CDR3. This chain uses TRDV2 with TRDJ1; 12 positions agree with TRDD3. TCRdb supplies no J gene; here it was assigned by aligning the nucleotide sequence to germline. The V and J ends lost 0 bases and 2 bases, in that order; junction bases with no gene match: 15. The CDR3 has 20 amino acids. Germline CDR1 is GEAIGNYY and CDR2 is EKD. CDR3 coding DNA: TGTGCCTGTGACACCGTGGGAGTACTGGGGGATACAAGAGAGACCGATAAACTCATCTTT. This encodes CACDTVGVLGDTRETDKLIF.

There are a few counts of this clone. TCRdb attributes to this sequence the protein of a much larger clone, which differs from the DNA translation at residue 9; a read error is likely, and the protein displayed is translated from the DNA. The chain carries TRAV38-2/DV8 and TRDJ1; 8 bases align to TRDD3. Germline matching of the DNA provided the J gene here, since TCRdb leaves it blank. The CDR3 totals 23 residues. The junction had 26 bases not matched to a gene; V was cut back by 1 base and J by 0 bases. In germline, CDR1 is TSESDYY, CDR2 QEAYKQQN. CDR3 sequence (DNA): TGTGCTTATAGGAGCCGCCGACCCCATACCGCCCGGGGATACACCGAGTACACCGATAAACTCATCTTT. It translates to CAYRSRRPHTARGYTEYTDKLIF.

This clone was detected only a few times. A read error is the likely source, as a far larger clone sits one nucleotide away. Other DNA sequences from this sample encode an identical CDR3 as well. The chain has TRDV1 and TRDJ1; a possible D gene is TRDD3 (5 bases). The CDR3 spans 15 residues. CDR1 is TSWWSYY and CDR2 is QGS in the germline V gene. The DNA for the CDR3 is TGTGCCCTTGGGTCCCTCGGGGGGGGGACCGATAAACTCATCTTT. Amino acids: CALGSLGGGTDKLIF.

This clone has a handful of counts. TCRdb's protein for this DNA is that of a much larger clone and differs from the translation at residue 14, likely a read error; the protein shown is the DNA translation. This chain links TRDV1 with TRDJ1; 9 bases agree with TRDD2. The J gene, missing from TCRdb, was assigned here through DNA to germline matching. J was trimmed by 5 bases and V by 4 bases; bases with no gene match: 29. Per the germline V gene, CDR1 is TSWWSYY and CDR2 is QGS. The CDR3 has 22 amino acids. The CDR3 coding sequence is TGTGCTCTTGGGGCTCCCTTCCTACGTTACTGGAGGATCATTGGCACGAATGATAAACTCATCTTT. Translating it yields CALGAPFLRYWRIIGTNDKLIF.

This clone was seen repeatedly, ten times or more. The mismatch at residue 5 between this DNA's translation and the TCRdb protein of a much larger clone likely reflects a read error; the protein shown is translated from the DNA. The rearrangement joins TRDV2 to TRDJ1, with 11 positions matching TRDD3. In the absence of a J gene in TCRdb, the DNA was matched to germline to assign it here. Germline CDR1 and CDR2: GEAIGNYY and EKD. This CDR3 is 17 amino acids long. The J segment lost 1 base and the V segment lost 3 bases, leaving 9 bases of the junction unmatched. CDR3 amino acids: CACDALPLGDTTDKLIF. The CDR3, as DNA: TGTGCCTGTGACGCCCTCCCGCTGGGGGATACCACCGATAAACTCATCTTT.

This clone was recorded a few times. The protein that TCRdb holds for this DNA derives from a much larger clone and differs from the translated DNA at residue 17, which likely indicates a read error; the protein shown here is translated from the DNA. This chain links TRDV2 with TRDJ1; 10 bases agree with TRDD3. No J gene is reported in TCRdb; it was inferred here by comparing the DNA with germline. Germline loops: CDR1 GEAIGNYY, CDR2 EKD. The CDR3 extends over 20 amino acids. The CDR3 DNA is TGTGCCTGTGACGCCTTCCTCGAACTGGGGGATTCTTTCTACACCGATAGACTCATCTTT. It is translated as CACDAFLELGDSFYTDRLIF.

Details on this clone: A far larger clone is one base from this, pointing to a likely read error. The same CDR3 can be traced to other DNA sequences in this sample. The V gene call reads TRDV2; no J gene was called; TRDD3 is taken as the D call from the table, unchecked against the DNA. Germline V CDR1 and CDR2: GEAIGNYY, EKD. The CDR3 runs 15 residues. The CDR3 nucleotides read TGTGCCTGTGACACCGTTGGGGTGCCTATCGATAAACTTATCTTT. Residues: CACDTVGVPIDKLIF.

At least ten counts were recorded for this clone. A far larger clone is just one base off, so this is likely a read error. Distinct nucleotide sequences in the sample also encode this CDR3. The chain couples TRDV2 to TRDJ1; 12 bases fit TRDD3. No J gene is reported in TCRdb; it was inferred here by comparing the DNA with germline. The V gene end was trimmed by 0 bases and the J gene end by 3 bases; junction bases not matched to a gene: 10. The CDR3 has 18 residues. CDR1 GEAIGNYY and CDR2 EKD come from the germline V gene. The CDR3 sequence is CACDTVTSGGYGPDKLIF. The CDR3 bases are TGTGCCTGTGACACCGTAACCTCTGGGGGATACGGCCCCGATAAACTCATCTTT.

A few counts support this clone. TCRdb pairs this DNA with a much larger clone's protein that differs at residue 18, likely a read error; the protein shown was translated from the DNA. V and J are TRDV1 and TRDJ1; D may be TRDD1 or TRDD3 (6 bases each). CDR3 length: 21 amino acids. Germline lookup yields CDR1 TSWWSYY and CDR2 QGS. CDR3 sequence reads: CALGEKWVLNRWGWYVDNLIF. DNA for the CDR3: TGTGCTCTTGGGGAAAAGTGGGTCCTAAATAGGTGGGGGTGGTATGTCGATAACCTCATCTTC.

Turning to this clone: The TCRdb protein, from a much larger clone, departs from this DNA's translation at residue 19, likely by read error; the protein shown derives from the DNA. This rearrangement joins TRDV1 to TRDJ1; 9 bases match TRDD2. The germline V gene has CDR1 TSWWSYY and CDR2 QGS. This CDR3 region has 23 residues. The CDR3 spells CALGEPHHLPTSTGRKYTVKLIF. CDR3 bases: TGTGCTCTTGGGGAACCCCATCACCTTCCTACAAGTACTGGTCGAAAATACACCGTTAAACTCATCTTT.

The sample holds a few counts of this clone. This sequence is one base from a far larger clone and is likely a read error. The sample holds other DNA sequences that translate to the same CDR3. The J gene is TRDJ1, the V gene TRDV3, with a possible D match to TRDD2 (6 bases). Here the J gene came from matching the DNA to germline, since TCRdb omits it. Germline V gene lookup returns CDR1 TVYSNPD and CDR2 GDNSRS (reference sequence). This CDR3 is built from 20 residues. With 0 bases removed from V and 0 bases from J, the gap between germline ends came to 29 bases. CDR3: CAFSPPTLTGGRPYTDKLIF. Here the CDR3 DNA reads TGTGCCTTTAGTCCTCCTACCTTGACCGGGGGTAGACCGTACACCGATAAACTCATCTTT.

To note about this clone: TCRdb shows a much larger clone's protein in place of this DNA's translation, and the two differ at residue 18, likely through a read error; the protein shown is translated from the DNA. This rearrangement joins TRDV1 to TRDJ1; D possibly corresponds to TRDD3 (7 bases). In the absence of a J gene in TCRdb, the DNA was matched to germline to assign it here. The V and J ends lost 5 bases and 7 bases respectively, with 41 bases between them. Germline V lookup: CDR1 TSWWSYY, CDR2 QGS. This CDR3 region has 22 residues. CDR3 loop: CALGPALFLGLLGTPGGAKLIF. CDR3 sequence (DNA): TGTGCTCTTGGGCCCGCCCTCTTCCTCGGACTACTGGGGACGCCGGGGGGCGCTAAACTCATCTTT.

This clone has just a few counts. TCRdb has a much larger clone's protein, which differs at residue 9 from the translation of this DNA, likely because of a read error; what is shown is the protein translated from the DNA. In DNA form, the CDR3 reads TGTGCCTGTGACACCGAAAGGGTTCGTACTGGGGGATATCCGTACACCGATAAACTCATCTTT. Amino acid sequence: CACDTERVRTGGYPYTDKLIF. The rearrangement joins TRDV2 to TRDJ1; 11 bases match TRDD3. TCRdb offers no J gene call, so here the DNA was matched to germline to obtain one. V lost 0 bases to trimming and J lost 0 bases; unmatched junction nucleotides: 17. The germline gives CDR1 GEAIGNYY, CDR2 EKD. The CDR3 extends over 21 amino acids.

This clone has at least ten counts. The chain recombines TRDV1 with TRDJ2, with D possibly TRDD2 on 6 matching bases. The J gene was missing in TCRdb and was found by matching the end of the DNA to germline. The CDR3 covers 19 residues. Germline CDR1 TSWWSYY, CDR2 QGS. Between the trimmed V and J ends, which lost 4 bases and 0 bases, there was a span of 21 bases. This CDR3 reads CALGGVLPLRPALTAQLFF. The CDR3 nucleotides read TGTGCTCTTGGGGGGGTCCTTCCCCTTCGGCCAGCTTTGACAGCACAACTCTTCTTT.

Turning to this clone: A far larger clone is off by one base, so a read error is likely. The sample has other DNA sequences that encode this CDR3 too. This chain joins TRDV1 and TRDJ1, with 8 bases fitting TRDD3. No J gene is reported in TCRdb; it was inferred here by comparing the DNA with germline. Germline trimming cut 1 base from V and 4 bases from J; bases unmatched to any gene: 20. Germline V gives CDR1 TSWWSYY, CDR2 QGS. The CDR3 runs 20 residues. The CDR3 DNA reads TGTGCTCTTGGGGAACCATTGCCGACTCCAACTGGGGGGTACCGCGATAAACTCATCTTT. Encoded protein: CALGEPLPTPTGGYRDKLIF.